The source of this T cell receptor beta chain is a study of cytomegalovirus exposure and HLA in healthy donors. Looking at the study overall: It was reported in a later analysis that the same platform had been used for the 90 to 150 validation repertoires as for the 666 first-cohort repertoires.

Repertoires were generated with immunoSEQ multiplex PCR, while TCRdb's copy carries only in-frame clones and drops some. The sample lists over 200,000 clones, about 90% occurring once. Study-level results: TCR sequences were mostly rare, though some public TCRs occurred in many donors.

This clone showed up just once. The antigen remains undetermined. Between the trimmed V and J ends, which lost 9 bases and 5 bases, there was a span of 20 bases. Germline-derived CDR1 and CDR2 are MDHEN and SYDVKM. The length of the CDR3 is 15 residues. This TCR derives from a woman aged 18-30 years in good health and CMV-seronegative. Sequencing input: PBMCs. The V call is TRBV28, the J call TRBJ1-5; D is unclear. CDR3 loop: CASRNTDSPDQPQHF. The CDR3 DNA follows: TGTGCCAGTCGGAACACCGACTCTCCCGATCAGCCCCAGCATTTT.